This TCR beta chain emerged from a study of T cell repertoires in ileal Crohn's disease. The CDR3 totals 12 residues. Trimming removed 0 bases at V and 9 bases at J, with 7 bases between. CDR1 is SGHDT, CDR2 YYEEEE, per germline. The data were produced by immunoSEQ multiplex PCR, yet TCRdb's version contains in-frame clones alone and is incomplete. The sample contains about 17,000 clones, 72% of which appear only once. As for time point: neoterminal ileum biopsy at postoperative endoscopy, about 6 months after surgery. The TCR was taken from an adult with Crohn's disease. The chain joins TRBV5-6 to TRBJ2-1; D is undetermined. The sample was ileal tissue. The CDR3 nucleotides read TGTGCCAGCAGCTTGGTTACCGGTGAGCAGTTCTTC. The encoded protein is CASSLVTGEQFF.